The rows below give T cell receptor beta chains drawn from one sample of a study of OX40 agonist ivuxolimab in advanced cancers. TCRdb's copy holds only in-frame clones and misses some; the assay was immunoSEQ multiplex PCR. The sample lists tens of thousands of clones, 80% to 90% occurring once. Material: CD4+ or CD8+ T cells sorted from blood, obtained in a trial of the OX40 agonist ivuxolimab. The receptors stem from an adult with an advanced solid tumor such as melanoma, head and neck, liver or kidney cancer. CDR3s include the opening cysteine and the closing phenylalanine or tryptophan. Fields, in order: clone size, D gene, V gene, J gene, CDR3 protein, CDR3 DNA. A D gene is named only where the DNA matches it firmly. A row's size may be missing; if present it is once, few, many or a size class.

NA	TRBD2	TRBV6-4	TRBJ2-2	CASRPRGDTGELFF	TGTGCCAGCAGGCCCCGGGGGGACACCGGGGAGCTGTTTTTT
NA	NA	TRBV30	TRBJ1-1	CAWLRGTEAFF	TGTGCCTGGCTCCGGGGAACTGAAGCTTTCTTT
NA	NA	TRBV27	TRBJ2-1	CASSPQGVGNEQFF	TGTGCCAGCAGTCCACAGGGTGTTGGAAATGAGCAGTTCTTC
NA	NA	TRBV2	TRBJ1-4	CASRDLMRLFF	TGTGCCAGCAGAGACTTAATGAGACTGTTTTTT
NA	NA	TRBV14	TRBJ1-1	CASSQKSQPNTEAFF	TGTGCCAGCAGCCAGAAAAGCCAACCGAACACTGAAGCTTTCTTT
NA	NA	TRBV28	TRBJ2-3	CASSPPYTDTQYF	TGTGCCAGCAGCCCCCCCTACACAGATACGCAGTATTTT
NA	NA	TRBV9	TRBJ2-2	CASSEPLSTVNTGELFF	TGTGCCAGCAGCGAGCCCCTATCGACAGTGAACACCGGGGAGCTGTTTTTT
NA	TRBD1	TRBV6-6	TRBJ1-1	CASTSTGWNTEAFF	TGTGCCAGCACCTCGACAGGGTGGAACACTGAAGCTTTCTTT
once	NA	TRBV5-1	TRBJ1-2	CASSARTLWNYGYTF	TGCGCCAGCAGCGCAAGGACTCTTTGGAACTATGGCTACACCTTC
NA	NA	TRBV27	TRBJ2-7	CASSFGAVGEQYF	TGTGCCAGCAGTTTCGGGGCTGTGGGCGAGCAGTACTTC
once	TRBD1	TRBV5-4	TRBJ2-1	CASSLGFRGLNEQFF	TGTGCCAGCAGCTTGGGGTTCAGGGGGCTCAATGAGCAGTTCTTC
NA	NA	TRBV20-1	TRBJ2-7	CSARSSEQYF	TGCAGTGCAAGATCTTCTGAGCAGTACTTC
NA	TRBD1	TRBV5-8	TRBJ1-5	CASSPTTGVGAQHF	TGTGCCAGCAGCCCCACTACAGGGGTGGGGGCCCAGCATTTT
NA	NA	TRBV30	TRBJ2-5	CAWSEQSGTQYF	TGTGCCTGGAGTGAGCAATCGGGGACCCAGTACTTC
NA	NA	TRBV10-1	TRBJ2-3	CASSPGPTDTQYF	TGCGCCAGCAGTCCCGGACCCACAGATACGCAGTATTTT
few	NA	TRBV5-1	TRBJ1-1	CASSRVQWVGAEAFF	TGCGCCAGCAGCCGCGTTCAATGGGTTGGCGCTGAAGCTTTCTTT
NA	NA	TRBV7-9	TRBJ2-5	CASSLTGRKETQYF	TGTGCCAGCAGCTTAACCGGACGGAAAGAGACCCAGTACTTC
NA	NA	TRBV5-1	TRBJ2-7	CASSLGAVYEQYF	TGCGCCAGCAGCTTGGGTGCCGTCTACGAGCAGTACTTC
once	TRBD2	TRBV29-1	TRBJ2-2	CSVDGLAGSTGELFF	TGCAGCGTTGACGGACTAGCGGGGTCCACCGGGGAGCTGTTTTTT
NA	TRBD2	TRBV4-2	TRBJ2-2	CASSQEGTSGRKTGELFF	TGTGCCAGCAGCCAAGAAGGGACTAGCGGGAGGAAGACCGGGGAGCTGTTTTTT
few	NA	TRBV9	TRBJ2-3	CASSAGGGPDTQYF	TGTGCCAGCAGCGCAGGTGGGGGGCCTGATACGCAGTATTTT
NA	TRBD1	TRBV6-1	TRBJ2-2	CASSEETGLGSGELFF	TGTGCCAGCAGTGAAGAGACAGGGTTAGGGAGCGGGGAGCTGTTTTTT
NA	NA	TRBV4-1	TRBJ2-7	CASSQGGITYEQYF	TGCGCCAGCAGCCAAGGGGGAATAACCTACGAGCAGTACTTC
NA	NA	TRBV6-5	TRBJ2-7	CASSLKGKAYEQYF	TGTGCCAGCAGTTTGAAAGGGAAAGCCTACGAGCAGTACTTC
NA	TRBD2	TRBV27	TRBJ2-5	CASSSPLAGGETQYF	TGTGCCAGCAGTTCCCCCTTAGCGGGAGGTGAGACCCAGTACTTC
NA	NA	TRBV11-1	TRBJ1-2	CASSPDRLGGYTF	TGTGCCAGCAGCCCCGACCGCCTGGGGGGCTACACCTTC
NA	TRBD1	TRBV27	TRBJ1-2	CASSPTQGAYGYTF	TGTGCCAGCAGTCCAACACAGGGGGCGTATGGCTACACCTTC
NA	TRBD2	TRBV11-3	TRBJ2-1	CASSLEGGLAGGAYNEQFF	TGTGCCAGCAGCTTAGAAGGGGGACTAGCGGGAGGCGCTTACAATGAGCAGTTCTTC
once	NA	TRBV5-5	TRBJ1-1	CASRQGLDTEAFF	TGTGCCAGCAGACAGGGTCTAGACACTGAAGCTTTCTTT
NA	TRBD1	TRBV28	TRBJ1-1	CASSPGGLAFF	TGTGCCAGCAGTCCAGGGGGCCTAGCTTTCTTT
NA	NA	TRBV9	TRBJ1-4	CASSVGDPGELFF	TGTGCCAGCAGCGTCGGGGACCCTGGGGAACTGTTTTTT
NA	NA	TRBV10-1	TRBJ2-2	CASRERQFTGELFF	TGCGCCAGCAGGGAGAGACAGTTCACCGGGGAGCTGTTTTTT
NA	TRBD2	TRBV10-1	TRBJ2-5	CASSEVAGVETQYF	TGCGCCAGCAGTGAGGTTGCGGGAGTAGAGACCCAGTACTTC
NA	NA	TRBV5-4	TRBJ1-1	CASSSPGRVNTEAFF	TGTGCCAGCAGCTCCCCGGGACGGGTGAACACTGAAGCTTTCTTT
NA	NA	TRBV19	TRBJ2-7	CASSIDTVSTYEQYF	TGTGCCAGTAGTATAGATACGGTTTCGACCTACGAGCAGTACTTC
NA	TRBD2	TRBV15	TRBJ2-3	CATSRPLADTQYF	TGTGCCACCAGCAGACCACTAGCGGATACGCAGTATTTT
once	NA	TRBV11-3	TRBJ2-1	CASSYMNSGDEQFF	TGTGCCAGCAGCTACATGAATTCGGGGGATGAGCAGTTCTTC
NA	NA	TRBV5-1	TRBJ1-2	CASSVRPRTASVDGYTF	TGCGCCAGCAGCGTCCGCCCAAGGACGGCCTCGGTGGATGGCTACACCTTC
NA	NA	TRBV6-6	TRBJ2-7	CASRGLTSSYEQYF	TGTGCCAGCAGGGGACTTACGAGCTCCTACGAGCAGTACTTC
NA	TRBD2	TRBV10-2	TRBJ2-1	CASSEFGTIGYEQFF	TGCGCCAGCAGTGAGTTCGGGACTATTGGCTATGAGCAGTTCTTC
NA	NA	TRBV7-8	TRBJ2-7	CASSLTGILYEQYF	TGTGCCAGCAGCTTAACGGGTATCCTCTACGAGCAGTACTTC
NA	TRBD2	TRBV10-3	TRBJ2-7	CAISESGRGGGAYEQYF	TGTGCCATCAGTGAGTCCGGTCGCGGCGGGGGTGCCTACGAGCAGTACTTC
medium-sized	TRBD1	TRBV19	TRBJ1-2	CASSPGTDGYTF	TGTGCCAGTAGTCCCGGGACAGACGGCTACACCTTC
NA	TRBD1	TRBV2	TRBJ1-1	CASSLGQGGVNTEAFF	TGTGCCAGCAGCCTTGGACAGGGCGGAGTGAACACTGAAGCTTTCTTT
NA	NA	TRBV6-5	TRBJ2-2	CASSYGGEGLGELFF	TGTGCCAGCAGTTACGGGGGAGAGGGCCTCGGGGAGCTGTTTTTT
NA	NA	TRBV19	TRBJ2-7	CASSYTSSPSYEQYF	TGTGCCAGTAGCTATACGTCTAGTCCCTCCTACGAGCAGTACTTC
NA	NA	TRBV5-4	TRBJ1-2	CASSLKGESNYGYTF	TGTGCCAGCAGCCTTAAGGGTGAAAGTAACTATGGCTACACCTTC
NA	TRBD2	TRBV9	TRBJ2-1	CASSPRLAREQFF	TGTGCCAGCAGCCCACGACTAGCTCGGGAGCAGTTCTTC
NA	TRBD2	TRBV5-6	TRBJ2-7	CASSPPTSTAGGYEQYF	TGTGCCAGCAGCCCCCCTACTTCGACTGCGGGGGGCTACGAGCAGTACTTC